The entry below describes one T cell receptor (beta chain). The data are from a study of blood T cell repertoires in COVID-19. Across the whole study: The cDNA or gDNA used as material had been derived from T cells, B-cell-depleted T cells, or PBMCs.

Germline loops: CDR1 SGHNT, CDR2 YYREEE (reference sequence). V gave up 4 bases and J gave up 8 bases; unmatched junction bases: 8. There are 14 residues in the CDR3. The authors' processing: By means of reference gene primer amplification, nucleated cell counts were estimated. Assay: immunoSEQ multiplex PCR; the TCRdb copy retains only in-frame clones and omits some. The DNA gave D and trimming, while V, J and clone size come from that table. The sample lists about 60,000 clones, approximately 82% seen once, with around 8.7% in the top ten. This receptor was taken from a woman aged 80 or older with acute or convalescent COVID-19. The chain uses TRBV5-4 and TRBJ1-3; 8 nucleotides align to TRBD1. Sequencing was carried out using peripheral blood. CDR3 amino acids: CASSPGQGRHTIYF. In nucleotides, the CDR3 is TGTGCCAGCAGCCCAGGACAGGGTAGGCACACCATATATTTT. The whole variable domain, remainder taken from reference TRBV5-4 and TRBJ1-3, is ETGVTQSPTHLIKTRGQQVTLRCSSQSGHNTVSWYQQALGQGPQFIFQYYREEENGRGNFPPRFSGLQFPNYSSELNVNALELDDSALYLCASSPGQGRHTIYFGEGSWLTVV.